One T cell receptor (beta chain) is described in this entry. Antigen unknown. After removal of 5 bases from V and 5 bases from J, the junction contained 7 bases not matched to a gene. The germline gives CDR1 SGHRS, CDR2 YFSETQ. The CDR3 sequence is 14 residues long. The data stem from a study of PD-L1 blockade in urothelial cancer. Study in general: Starting in about 2014, patients were given atezolizumab (1,200 mg intravenously every 3 weeks). Patients with male sex and bladder-origin urothelial cancer accounted for about 90% of the 29 enrolled. Within tumor samples, the median T cell count was 1,100 to 1,500 cells. Notes on the study in general: Each patient gave one FFPE tumor sample, not collected immediately pre-treatment.

The table came from immunoSEQ multiplex PCR; TCRdb's copy has only in-frame clones and leaves some out. The table shows fewer than 45,000 clones, with approximately 40% occurring only once. This TCR came from a man in his sixties with urothelial cancer. The sequencing used tumor tissue, collected before atezolizumab (anti-PD-L1) treatment. The chain combines TRBV5-1 with TRBJ2-5; 9 positions match TRBD2. CDR3 protein: CASRSGGRGETQYF. The CDR3 nucleotides read TGCGCCAGCAGAAGCGGGGGGAGGGGCGAGACCCAGTACTTC.